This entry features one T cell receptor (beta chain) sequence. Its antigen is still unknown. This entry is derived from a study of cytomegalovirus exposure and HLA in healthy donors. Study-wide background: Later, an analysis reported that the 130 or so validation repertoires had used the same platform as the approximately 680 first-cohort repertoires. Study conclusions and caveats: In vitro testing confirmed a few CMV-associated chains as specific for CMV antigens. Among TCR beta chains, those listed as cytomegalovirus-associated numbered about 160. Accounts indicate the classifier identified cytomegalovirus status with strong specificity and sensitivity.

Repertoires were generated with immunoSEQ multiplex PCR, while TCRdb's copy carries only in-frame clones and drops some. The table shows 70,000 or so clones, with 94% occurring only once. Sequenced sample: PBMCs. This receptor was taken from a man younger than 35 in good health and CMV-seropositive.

The CDR3 DNA is TGCGCCAGCAGTGAGGGTGGGGGAGGGCAATCCAATGAGCAGTTCTTC. Amino acid sequence: CASSEGGGGQSNEQFF. The chain combines TRBV10-2 with TRBJ2-1, with 7 bases identical to TRBD2. This CDR3 has 16 amino acids. Germline CDR1 WSHSY, CDR2 SAAADI. The V segment lost 2 bases and the J segment 6 bases; nucleotides outside the gene matches: 10.